Included here is one T cell receptor (beta chain) sequence, with context. Its antigen target is currently unknown. The input lacks base qualities; no much larger clone sits a single base away. This entry belongs to a study of cytomegalovirus exposure and HLA in healthy donors (dated by TCRdb to between 2016 and 2019). Notes on the research overall: According to an earlier analysis of 587 of the donors, roughly 180 million T cells yielded roughly 110 million unique TCR beta sequences and approximately 300 Gb of sequence data. Typing coverage varied by locus: roughly 620-630 donors for A, B, C, DRB1 and DQB1; 522 for DQA1; nearly 610 for DPA1; some 470 for DPB1. Rather than using new phenotypic data, the later analysis identified candidate immune exposures from TCR beta sequences and from how often those sequences occurred across donors. The T cell repertoires of roughly 660 subjects were profiled by immunosequencing and related to cytomegalovirus serostatus. Along with the 666-subject first cohort, a separate validation cohort of 120 different subjects was used. HLA typing included class I and class II loci at four-digit resolution. Around 330 gigabases of sequencing data and approximately 91 million unique TCR sequences made up an early release that covered approximately 650 HLA-typed donors. High-throughput TCR immunosequencing, statistical association of individual TCRs with disease status, and machine learning were combined to predict cytomegalovirus infection status. All discovery cohort repertoires had been generated using a single sequencing platform. A handful of DR-DQ haplotypes were handled as single units for association and clustering because linkage in the cohort was strong. A later analysis re-examined previously published TCR beta repertoires from several hundred donors and added high-resolution HLA genotyping to investigate patterns of TCR occurrence. Across under 500 genotyped donors of the cohort, an average of about 240,000 unique TCR beta nucleotide sequences per donor were sequenced, and roughly 17% of those sequences were non-productive. Of the roughly 390 genotyped donors, 75% to 85% were placed in the genetic ancestry cluster associated with self-reported Caucasian donors. In a later genetic analysis, genome-wide SNP genotypes for about 65% of the 666 donors were used, and that subset was treated as a discovery cohort. The study aimed to test whether cataloging public T cell receptors could reveal signatures of past pathogen exposure. Donor age, sex, ethnicity and CMV serostatus were compiled alongside the repertoire data. To decide whether each TCR beta V gene segment behaved as functional or pseudogenic, an earlier analysis of fewer than 750 of the donors relied on high-throughput TCR beta sequencing. The full study reports these points: Several of the top co-occurrence clusters appeared to be linked to parvovirus B19, influenza, CMV and Epstein-Barr virus, according to a later analysis. A later analysis found that HLA-associated TCR beta chains were more clonally expanded and had lower generation probabilities than equally common non-associated chains. Because counts were too low, more than 15 rarely observed V segments, including chromosome 9 orphons, were excluded from the earlier analysis of 587 of the donors. Most CMV-associated TCR beta chains appeared to be HLA-restricted in a later analysis, and the HLA associations seemed to be driven largely by CMV exposure. In this cohort, only TCR beta chains were sequenced, and detectable features were limited by the absence of alpha or paired-chain data. A later analysis found that TCR association rates varied across HLA loci, with DRB1 alleles showing the most associated TCRs and HLA-C alleles the fewest. When HLA alleles, especially DR and DQ, strongly co-occurred, attributing TCR associations to individual alleles was difficult. A later genetic analysis reported fewer N-insertions in productive TCRs among donors in an Asian-associated ancestry cluster than the 666-donor mean. Because HLA typing was missing for some donors at each locus, association tests included only the typed subset. In the study, 150 to 200 TCR beta chains were listed as associated with cytomegalovirus. A cluster of highly shared sequence variants was judged likely to be a technical artifact of the sequencing pipeline. V-gene and J-gene trimming of TCR beta chains was associated with a missense DCLRE1C variant in a later genetic analysis, and the association was replicated in an independent cohort. Some IMGT-functional V segments, including TRBV6-2 and TRBV6-3, could not be told apart with the 87-base-pair reads, so those segments were excluded. The authors suggested that the approach could potentially be extended to other disease states and immunological phenotypes. A further reported finding was that TCR beta sequences accurately predicted the HLA-A and HLA-B alleles for most subjects in the first cohort. Sequencing depth was assumed to be roughly uniform across donors in the presence/absence analyses, though that assumption may not hold. Broadly in line with IMGT annotations, most TCR beta V segments showed up in productive rearrangements about 90% or about 30% of the time in an earlier analysis of around 550 of the donors. CMV serostatus was the only immune exposure information available for the cohort. Linkage disequilibrium might explain the correlated functional status among segregating V segments, but an unknown experimental factor could not be excluded. A later analysis associated about 17,000 TCR beta sequences with specific HLA alleles at a false discovery rate of 0.05. The classifier was reported to diagnose cytomegalovirus status with high specificity and sensitivity in both the original and validation cohorts. In vitro tests confirmed that a few of the cytomegalovirus-associated TCR beta chains recognize cytomegalovirus antigens. Most TCR sequences were observed very rarely across donors, whereas some public TCRs were present in many individuals.

According to the germline V gene, CDR1 reads SGHDT and CDR2 reads YYEEEE. Taken from cysteine to phenylalanine, the CDR3 has 15 residues. CDR3 DNA only is kept here, 45 bases in frame from base 1. V has 5 bases trimmed and J has 1 base trimmed; junction bases matching no gene number 7. Library construction relied on the immunoSEQ multiplex PCR assay. A mixture of 60 forward primers for TCR Vbeta segments and 13 reverse primers for TCR Jbeta segments was used in the multiplex PCR. The CDR3 region of rearranged TCR beta genes was amplified from genomic DNA by a multiplex PCR assay. The Illumina HiSeq System was used to sequence the amplified TCR beta libraries as 87-base-pair reads. From the authors' description of their analysis: Across the roughly 640 repertoires, a later analysis counted 78 million or so unique TCR beta chains, approximately 12 million of which were shared by at least two donors. A nearest-neighbor algorithm error-corrected the raw reads and collapsed the reads into unique sequences, merging closely related sequences to remove PCR and sequencing errors. Alignment of CDR3 sequences to IMGT reference sequences was used to assign V, D and J gene segments. For a sequence to be retained, at least a six-nucleotide match to both a V gene segment and a J gene segment was required. A rearrangement counted as productive if the CDR3 had no stop codons and remained in frame with V and J, and every other rearrangement counted as non-productive. Following IMGT convention, CDR3 was defined as the stretch from the second conserved V-encoded cysteine up to the conserved J-encoded phenylalanine. The earlier analysis of about 610 of the donors excluded sequences that lacked an unambiguous match to a single V gene segment. In an earlier analysis of several hundred of the donors, V segments were called functional above 56.7% productive rearrangements and were called segregating when the between-donor standard deviation exceeded 5%. To diagnose cytomegalovirus status from the catalog of TCR beta chain sequences, a statistical classification framework was built. A later analysis assigned V and J genes by comparing TCR nucleotide sequences with IMGT/GENE-DB human TR gene sequences. Using the TCRdist pipeline, a later analysis assigned CDR3 sequences along with most-parsimonious VDJ recombination scenarios. In a later analysis, each TCR beta chain was defined by its CDR3 amino acid sequence together with its V-gene family, and reads without a unique V-gene family were excluded. As a way to deal with suspected cross-contamination and a sequencing artifact, a later analysis dropped roughly 600 nucleotide sequences that were highly shared and had low generation probability. For each public chain, a later analysis derived a clonal expansion index from normalized ranks of inferred template counts within each repertoire. In a later analysis, generation probabilities were computed with a VDJ recombination model fitted to out-of-frame rearrangements, and the resulting probabilities were checked against IGoR. In a later analysis, hypergeometric tests were used to score TCR-TCR, TCR-HLA and TCR-CMV co-occurrence, with a repertoire-size bias correction applied to TCR pairs. False discovery rates were estimated in a later analysis by permuting HLA or CMV assignments 20 times. In a later analysis, co-occurring TCRs were grouped using DBSCAN, with TCRdist sequence similarity added in when clustering inside HLA-allele-positive subsets. Repertoires with fewer than 30,000 or more than 120,000 public chains were left out of co-occurrence clustering, as were a handful of repertoires with anomalous nucleotide sharing. The source is immuneACCESS, and TCRdb retained only in-frame sequences with V and J called. Part of the clones is not carried over; for the studies checked, unresolved V genes explain less than half of this, and the remainder is unexplained. V, J and clone size derive from that table, while D and trimming were established from the DNA sequence. The sample profile shows 150,000 or so clones; roughly 83% of them were found once. 0.95% to 1.3% of the sample comes from the top ten.

The cohort consisted of fewer than 700 healthy bone marrow donors. At the time of sampling, all cohort members were nominally healthy, though unrecorded immune exposures were likely present. The donor was CMV seronegative and belonged to the group of over 350 seronegative cohort members. Each donor provided a peripheral blood sample, and peripheral blood mononuclear cells were used for TCR beta sequencing. Genomic DNA extraction from the blood cell samples was performed with the Qiagen DNeasy Blood Extraction Kit. The sequence is built from TRBV5-6 and TRBJ1-2, and 8 junction bases match TRBD1. The sample consisted of PBMCs. The origin of this receptor is a man aged 25-45 years in good health and CMV-seronegative. The nucleotide sequence reads TGTGCCAGCAGAACCGACAGGGGTGTTAACTATGGCTACACCTTC. The translation is CASRTDRGVNYGYTF.